This entry concerns a single T cell receptor beta chain. Its target antigen remains unknown. No base-level quality is on record; no much larger clone is a single base apart. This sample was included in a study of human CD4 T cells and Enterobacteriaceae (dated by TCRdb to the early 2020s). General conclusions and limits of the study: The reactivity of ex vivo clonotypes was inferred solely by matching the nucleotide sequences of those clonotypes to CFSE-low cultures from the same donors. In ex vivo samples, clonotypes with broad cross-reactivity seemed more expanded than specific clonotypes, as 11 of 19 and about 65% of the roughly 34 fell within the top 5%.

Memory CD4+ T cells, defined as all CD4+ cells other than CD45RA+CCR7+CD95- naive cells, were FACS-sorted on a FACSAria III to a purity of over 98%. Blood from healthy donors came from blood donation centers in Switzerland. Total CD4+ T cells and monocytes were enriched by positive selection with CD4 and CD14 magnetic microbeads. CD8+, CD14+, CD16+, CD56+, CD19+ and CD25-bright cells were excluded before sorting. To assess in vivo expansion of bacteria-reactive clonotypes, total memory CD4+ T cells from two blood donors were sequenced directly ex vivo. Isolation of peripheral blood mononuclear cells from donor blood was performed with Ficoll-Paque Plus. The ex vivo total memory CD4+ samples were sequenced at deep level, which gave a detection sensitivity of one cell in 200,000. The QIAamp DNA Micro Kit was used to extract genomic DNA from cell pellets, and spectrophotometry was used to check the quantity and purity of the genomic DNA. The immunoSEQ multiplex PCR assay was used to amplify TCR Vbeta CDR3 regions. Sequencing of amplicons was performed on the Illumina HiSeq platform. The retrieved sequences were 87 nucleotides long and included the CDR3 region. On the authors' methods: A clonotype was defined as a unique productive TCR Vbeta nucleotide sequence, quantified by productive template frequency from ImmunoSEQ Analyzer V3.0. Expanded clonotypes were defined by a threshold at the top 5th percentile of each frequency-ranked repertoire. The R package fossil was used to compute repertoire overlap as Chao-Jaccard, and the R package MASS was used to visualize the overlap by nonmetric multidimensional scaling. This is the immuneACCESS table as TCRdb keeps it, with only in-frame sequences that have V and J called. A part of the clones is gone; compared with another copy, unresolved V genes explain less than half, and the rest is unexplained. V, J and clone size are those of that table, while D and trimming were read from the DNA. The sample contains some 29,000 clones, approximately 84% of them found a single time. The top ten hold over 1.5% of the sample.

Via the germline V gene, CDR1 is LGHNA and CDR2 YNFKEQ. The CDR3 contains 18 residues, cysteine and phenylalanine counted. Of the read, only the CDR3 DNA is kept; its 54 bases are in frame from base 1. For this chain, trimming is 3 bases at the V end and 0 bases at the J end, and the number of junction bases without a gene match is 5. The material sequenced was memory CD4+ T cells from blood. The sample's cell subset or site label, in plain terms: total memory CD4 T cells sorted directly ex vivo, unstimulated. This chain is built from TRBV4-2 and TRBJ2-6; 10 nucleotides in the junction match TRBD2. This sequence was found in a human donor in good health. The DNA is as follows: TGTGCCAGCAGCCAGGTAGCGGGAGGAAGCTCTGGGGCCAACGTCCTGACTTTC. Its coded protein is CASSQVAGGSSGANVLTF.